The sample holds many counts of the clone carrying this T cell receptor beta chain. As yet, its antigen is unknown. These data originate in a study of T-cell reconstitution after alpha-beta-depleted transplantation in children. Study-wide results and limits: The study reportedly traced alpha-beta T cells about two months after transplant to several hundred expanded graft clones. T-cell counts and diversity at one year following transplant were attributed mainly to newly produced T cells.

A TCRbeta library incorporating unique molecular identifiers was prepared. TCRdb reanalysed the PCR reads using MiXCR and keeps one entry per CDR3 protein. The top ten hold approximately 7% of the sample, which has under 35,000 distinct CDR3 sequences, 5.5% to 7.5% seen once. The V end was cut by 7 bases, the J end by 5 bases, with 18 bases between. The germline V gene encodes CDR1 SGDLS and CDR2 YYNGEE. This CDR3 has 14 amino acids. The sequencing here drew on PBMCs, mostly from graft donor cells, taken 180 days after TCRalphabeta/CD19-depleted stem cell transplant. The clonotype comes from a male patient younger than 18 who had a stem cell transplant for acute myeloid leukemia, so the T cells may come from the graft donor. The rearrangement uses TRBV9 and TRBJ2-5; tentatively, D is TRBD2 (6 bases). This chain's CDR3 is CASSATRLAETQYF. CDR3 in DNA: TGTGCCAGCTCGGCGACTAGGCTTGCGGAGACCCAGTACTTC. The complete variable domain, with remaining parts taken from reference TRBV9 and TRBJ2-5, reads DSGVTQTPKHLITATGQRVTLRCSPRSGDLSVYWYQQSLDQGLQFLIQYYNGEERAKGNILERFSAQQFPDLHSELNLSSLELGDSALYFCASSATRLAETQYFGPGTRLLVL.